This T cell receptor beta chain was found in a study of response to subunit inactivated influenza vaccine. V shed 6 bases and J 3 bases; nucleotides not matched to a gene: 5. CDR1 is SQVTM, CDR2 ANQGSEA, per germline. This CDR3 region has 13 residues. Whole-study results and caveats: Authors suggested seasonal influenza vaccinations each recruit few new T cells.

This clonotype was observed a few times. Antigen unknown. TCRdb independently ran MiXCR on the RT-PCR reads; one entry per CDR3 protein. The table lists hundreds of thousands of distinct CDR3 sequences, about 18% of them singletons. This sequence was found in a man between 45 and 60 years old who received an inactivated influenza vaccine. Sample: PBMCs from blood, taken around 5 days after vaccination. This chain joins TRBV29-1 and TRBJ1-2; 9 bases fit TRBD1. The CDR3 DNA is TGCAGCGTCCGGGACAGGGAGGACTATGGCTACACCTTC. Protein sequence: CSVRDREDYGYTF.